The source of this TCR beta chain is a study of Ad26.COV2.S vaccination and SARS-CoV-2 variants. Study summary: Of the COV1001 trial arms, the Ad26.COV2.S arm included the donor.

Findings and limits, study-wide: Across vaccine and placebo recipients, the breadth of non-spike TCRs was similar.

This clone was detected a few times. Antigen unknown. Treatment here: roughly 20 received Ad26.COV2.S at low or high dose, single or two shots; 5 received placebo; per-sample allocation not given. Specimens were obtained on day 63 following the first vaccine or placebo injection. An Ad26 vector expressing Wuhan-strain SARS-CoV-2 spike constituted the vaccine. This CDR3 contains 15 residues. The V gene end was trimmed by 6 bases and the J gene end by 4 bases; junction bases not matched to a gene: 9. CDR1 MNHNS and CDR2 SASEGT come from the germline V gene. Produced via immunoSEQ multiplex PCR; TCRdb's table is partial and in-frame only. The top ten clones hold 9.5% to 12% of a sample with roughly 350,000 clones, approximately 86% of them seen once.

The V and J genes are TRBV6-1 and TRBJ1-3; TRBD1 agrees at 7 bases. The specimen was peripheral blood, collected in a trial of Ad26.COV2.S vaccine versus placebo. This TCR came from a person between 18 and 59 years old who received the Ad26.COV2.S COVID-19 vaccine or a placebo. CDR3 sequence reads: CASSSTGVEGNTIYF. The DNA for the CDR3 is TGTGCCAGCAGCTCCACAGGGGTTGAAGGAAACACCATATATTTT.